The T cell receptor beta chain under discussion was sequenced for a study of breast tumors, draining lymph nodes, adjacent tissues. Per the germline V gene, CDR1 is LGHNA and CDR2 is YNFKEQ. Trimming took 0 bases from V and 10 from J, leaving 16 bases between them. The CDR3 loop spans 16 amino acids. MiXCR was run by TCRdb on the multiplex PCR reads, yielding one entry per CDR3 protein. The data show some 230,000 distinct CDR3 sequences, nearly 35% seen once. Samples came from axillary lymph nodes draining the breast cancer. V gene TRBV4-2 combines with J gene TRBJ1-6, with a possible D match to TRBD1 (6 bases). The receptor was derived from a female donor with breast cancer. Some clones in this sample may be carry-over from other donors' samples. Material: axillary lymph node tissue. CDR3 residues: CASSQDRGAGHSPLHF. CDR3 in DNA: TGTGCCAGCAGCCAAGATCGGGGAGCGGGACACTCACCCCTCCACTTT.